The sequence of this T cell receptor (beta chain) was determined in a study of T cell responses to AZD1222 COVID-19 vaccine. Whole-study results and caveats: Reports say nearly half of spike-specific TCRs go after unmutated variant regions.

On this clone: Its target is not known.

Germline V CDR1 and CDR2: SGHNT, YENEEA. The length of the CDR3 is 16 residues. V was cut by 3 bases and J by 6 bases, with 19 bases left in between. Method: immunoSEQ multiplex PCR; TCRdb's copy keeps in-frame clones and lacks some. The sample lists around 110,000 clones; 87% were seen once. The sequencing used peripheral blood, collected on day 0 of AZD1222 vaccination. The chain uses TRBV11-3 and TRBJ2-3, with D unresolved. The clonotype was recovered from an adult in good health. CDR3 DNA: TGTGCCAGCAGCTTCTCCCGCAATATCGCCGGGGATACGCAGTATTTT. Its translation is CASSFSRNIAGDTQYF.